A single sample gave rise to the 21 T cell receptor beta chains below, sequenced in a study of cytotoxic CD8 clonotypes in ibrutinib-treated CLL. Sequencing used immunoSEQ multiplex PCR; TCRdb keeps in-frame clones, though not all of them. Of some 130,000 clones listed, approximately 89% are singletons. The sample in question was PBMCs, obtained after 12 months of ibrutinib treatment. These receptors were taken from a human donor with chronic lymphocytic leukemia.

The rearrangement joins TRBV7-9 to TRBJ2-3; D is unclear. Looked up from germline, CDR1 is SEHNR and CDR2 is FQNEAQ (reference sequence). The CDR3 runs 13 residues. V was pared by 6 bases and J by 0 bases, with 7 bases between. The CDR3 protein is CASRKDSTDTQYF. For the CDR3, the DNA is TGTGCCAGCAGAAAAGACAGCACAGATACGCAGTATTTT.

V is TRBV7-2 and J is TRBJ2-1; 7 nucleotides match TRBD2. V shed 5 bases, J shed 10 bases, and the junction held 8 bases outside the gene matches. From germline, CDR1 is SGHTA and CDR2 FQGNSA. This CDR3 is 13 amino acids long. CDR3 DNA: TGTGCCAGCAGCCAACGGGCGGGAGAAGAGCAGTTCTTC. Translated, it gives CASSQRAGEEQFF. The complete variable domain, with remaining parts taken from reference TRBV7-2 and TRBJ2-1, reads GAGVSQSPSNKVTEKGKDVELRCDPISGHTALYWYRQSLGQGLEFLIYFQGNSAPDKSGLPSDRFSAERTGGSVSTLTIQRTQQEDSAVYLCASSQRAGEEQFFGPGTRLTVL.

The gene calls are TRBV19 and TRBJ2-7; TRBD2 aligns across 13 bases. The J segment lost 3 bases and the V segment lost 0 bases, leaving 8 bases of the junction unmatched. The CDR3 is 18 amino acids. CDR1 LNHDA and CDR2 SQIVND come from the germline V gene (reference sequence). The DNA of the CDR3 is TGTGCCAGTAGTATAGATGGTGTGACTAGCGGGGGGATCTACGAGCAGTACTTC. It yields the protein CASSIDGVTSGGIYEQYF. Filled out from reference TRBV19 and TRBJ2-7, the complete variable domain reads DGGITQSPKYLFRKEGQNVTLSCEQNLNHDAMYWYRQDPGQGLRLIYYSQIVNDFQKGDIAEGYSVSREKKESFPLTVTSAQKNPTAFYLCASSIDGVTSGGIYEQYFGPGTRLTVT.

In nucleotides, the CDR3 is TGTGCCAGCAGCCGGCAGGGGGACACTGAAGCTTTCTTT. Translated: CASSRQGDTEAFF. The V and J genes are TRBV7-3 and TRBJ1-1; 7 bases fit TRBD1. The CDR3 is 13 amino acids. V lost 5 bases and J lost 3; bases outside the gene matches: 3. Germline V CDR1 and CDR2: SGHTA, FQGTGA.

The gene calls are TRBV19 and TRBJ1-1, with 11 bases matching TRBD1. Germline lookup yields CDR1 LNHDA and CDR2 SQIVND (reference sequence). CDR3 length equals 15 residues. The junction had 6 bases not matched to a gene; V was cut back by 4 bases and J by 5 bases. CDR3 amino acids: CASSTGQGALTEAFF. The CDR3 DNA reads TGTGCCAGTAGTACAGGACAGGGGGCGTTAACTGAAGCTTTCTTT. Full variable domain (outside the CDR3, taken from reference TRBV19 and TRBJ1-1): DGGITQSPKYLFRKEGQNVTLSCEQNLNHDAMYWYRQDPGQGLRLIYYSQIVNDFQKGDIAEGYSVSREKKESFPLTVTSAQKNPTAFYLCASSTGQGALTEAFFGQGTRLTVV.

This clone turned up a few times. This chain joins TRBV10-1 and TRBJ1-4; D uncertain. Trimming stripped 6 bases from V and 5 bases from J, with 10 bases between. The CDR3 is made up of 13 amino acids. In germline, CDR1 is WNHNN, CDR2 SYGVQD (reference sequence). In DNA form, the CDR3 reads TGCGCCAGCAGCGCATTTAGGAATGAAAAACTGTTTTTT. It is translated as CASSAFRNEKLFF.

The chain uses TRBV19 and TRBJ2-7, with D perhaps assigned TRBD1 or TRBD2 (5 bases each). Germline loops: CDR1 LNHDA, CDR2 SQIVND (reference sequence). The V and J ends lost 6 bases and 3 bases respectively, with 21 bases between them. This CDR3 has 16 amino acids. The chain's CDR3 is CASSQPGRKGFYEQYF. CDR3 nucleotides: TGTGCCAGTAGCCAACCGGGACGGAAGGGGTTCTACGAGCAGTACTTC.

The chain couples TRBV7-3 to TRBJ2-2; the D gene is possibly TRBD1 (6 bases). CDR1 and CDR2 from the germline V gene are SGHTA and FQGTGA. CDR3 length: 14 amino acids. The ends were cut back, 4 bases at V and 5 bases at J, with 11 bases in the middle. CDR3 in DNA: TGTGCCAGCAGCTCGAACAGGGTAACCGGGGAGCTGTTTTTT. Protein: CASSSNRVTGELFF.

This rearrangement joins TRBV11-3 to TRBJ1-1, with D uncertain. V was clipped by 6 bases and J by 2 bases, with 7 bases between them. Germline V lookup: CDR1 SGHNT, CDR2 YENEEA. The CDR3 has 12 amino acids. CDR3 DNA sequence: TGTGCCAGCAGTAGGAGCAACACTGAAGCTTTCTTT. Translation: CASSRSNTEAFF.

The chain uses TRBV6-5 and TRBJ2-3; D could derive from TRBD1 or TRBD2 (6 bases each). Germline CDR1 and CDR2: MNHEY and SVGAGI. Deletions cut 1 base from V and 6 bases from J, with 8 bases between. The CDR3 consists of 13 residues. The CDR3 loop reads CASSYYGGDTQYF. CDR3 sequence (DNA): TGTGCCAGCAGTTACTACGGGGGCGATACGCAGTATTTT.

J is TRBJ2-1 and V is TRBV9; TRBD2 aligns across 10 bases. This CDR3 has 14 amino acids. The germline gives CDR1 SGDLS, CDR2 YYNGEE. Losses at the gene ends were 7 bases for V and 10 bases for J; bases not matched to a gene: 11. The CDR3 is CASQTSGGASEQFF. The CDR3 nucleotides read TGTGCCAGCCAGACCAGCGGGGGGGCTTCGGAGCAGTTCTTC. Full variable domain (missing parts from reference TRBV9 and TRBJ2-1): DSGVTQTPKHLITATGQRVTLRCSPRSGDLSVYWYQQSLDQGLQFLIQYYNGEERAKGNILERFSAQQFPDLHSELNLSSLELGDSALYFCASQTSGGASEQFFGPGTRLTVL.

This sequence joins TRBV5-1 and TRBJ2-7, with 13 nucleotides matching TRBD2. J was trimmed by 5 bases and V by 7 bases; bases with no gene match: 6. The CDR3 sequence is 14 residues long. Germline assignment: CDR1 SGHRS and CDR2 YFSETQ. The CDR3 is CASALAGGLDEQYF. The CDR3 nucleotides are TGCGCCAGCGCACTAGCGGGAGGGCTAGACGAGCAGTACTTC.

V is TRBV5-1 and J is TRBJ2-3; D is perhaps TRBD2 (5 bases). CDR3 length equals 16 residues. The ends were cut back, 0 bases at V and 0 bases at J, with 11 bases in the middle. Per the germline V gene, CDR1 is SGHRS and CDR2 is YFSETQ. The CDR3 DNA reads as TGCGCCAGCAGCTTGGTGTATGGCGGGAGCACAGATACGCAGTATTTT. Its protein product is CASSLVYGGSTDTQYF.

The CDR3 is CASSRDSNTPETQYF. The CDR3, as DNA: TGTGCCAGCAGCCGGGACTCTAACACTCCAGAGACCCAGTACTTC. The rearrangement uses TRBV5-4 and TRBJ2-5; weak D call: TRBD2 (6 bases). This CDR3 is built from 15 residues. The germline V gene encodes CDR1 SGHNT and CDR2 YYREEE (reference sequence). Trimming removed 4 bases from V and 4 bases from J, with 17 bases in between.

This chain joins TRBV5-1 and TRBJ2-1; 7 positions match TRBD1. V was clipped by 4 bases and J by 12 bases; unmatched bases: 10. CDR1 and CDR2 (germline): SGHRS, YFSETQ. The CDR3 sequence is 13 residues long. Here the CDR3 reads CASSPGQNERQFF. The CDR3 DNA is TGCGCCAGCAGCCCGGGACAGAATGAGCGGCAGTTCTTC. The full variable domain, completed using reference TRBV5-1 and TRBJ2-1, is KAGVTQTPRYLIKTRGQQVTLSCSPISGHRSVSWYQQTPGQGLQFLFEYFSETQRNKGNFPGRFSGRQFSNSRSEMNVSTLELGDSALYLCASSPGQNERQFFGPGTRLTVL.

This chain links TRBV29-1 with TRBJ2-7; the match to TRBD1 covers 9 bases. Germline V gene sequence: CDR1 SQVTM, CDR2 ANQGSEA. This CDR3 is built from 14 residues. The V segment lost 5 bases and the J segment 2 bases; nucleotides outside the gene matches: 7. CDR3 nucleotide sequence: TGCAGCGTTTCCGGACAGGGGATTCCCTACGAGCAGTACTTC. Translating it yields CSVSGQGIPYEQYF.

The gene calls are TRBV6-5 and TRBJ2-7; the match to TRBD2 covers 7 bases. Per germline, CDR1 MNHEY and CDR2 SVGAGI. V dropped 4 bases and J dropped 4; count of bases not matched to a gene: 10. The CDR3 spans 15 residues. The CDR3 nucleotides are TGTGCCAGCAGTTTTTCAAGCGGGAAACAGTACGAGCAGTACTTC. Protein sequence: CASSFSSGKQYEQYF.

The rearrangement links TRBV27 to TRBJ1-5; D remains unclear. The germline V gene has CDR1 MNHEY and CDR2 SMNVEV (reference sequence). CDR3 length: 13 amino acids. V was pared by 5 bases and J by 2 bases, with 7 bases between. The CDR3 here is CASSPVGNQPQHF. Written as DNA, the CDR3 is TGTGCCAGCAGTCCCGTGGGCAATCAGCCCCAGCATTTT.

In DNA, the CDR3 is TGCGCCAGCAGCTTCCGACTAGCGGAGAACACCGGGGAGCTGTTTTTT. As protein: CASSFRLAENTGELFF. The chain employs TRBV5-1 and TRBJ2-2; 9 positions agree with TRBD2. The CDR3 totals 16 residues. The V gene's germline CDR1 is SGHRS and CDR2 YFSETQ. Trimming cost V 2 bases and J 1 base; bases outside gene matches: 3. The complete variable domain, with remaining parts taken from reference TRBV5-1 and TRBJ2-2, reads KAGVTQTPRYLIKTRGQQVTLSCSPISGHRSVSWYQQTPGQGLQFLFEYFSETQRNKGNFPGRFSGRQFSNSRSEMNVSTLELGDSALYLCASSFRLAENTGELFFGEGSRLTVL.

The rearrangement joins TRBV5-8 to TRBJ1-4; no definite D call. The V and J ends lost 4 bases and 5 bases respectively, with 15 bases between them. The length of the CDR3 is 15 residues. The germline gives CDR1 SGHTS, CDR2 YDEGEE. CDR3 loop: CASSPAVTPNEKLFF. CDR3 coding DNA: TGTGCCAGCAGCCCGGCCGTCACTCCAAATGAAAAACTGTTTTTT.

The V gene is TRBV28, the J gene TRBJ2-1, with D uncertain. The V gene lost 4 bases and the J gene lost 6 bases, with 4 bases spanning the gap. CDR3 size: 11 residues. Per the germline V gene, CDR1 is MDHEN and CDR2 is SYDVKM. The CDR3 DNA reads TGTGCCAGCAGTTCAGCCAATGAGCAGTTCTTC. This encodes CASSSANEQFF.